These 3 T cell receptor beta chains came from one sample sequenced in a study of cytomegalovirus exposure and HLA in healthy donors. The PCR had 60 Vbeta and 13 Jbeta primers. Profiled with immunoSEQ multiplex PCR; TCRdb holds only in-frame clones, not every one. The sample contains over 150,000 clones, 75% of which appear only once. Specimen: PBMCs. These receptor sequences come from a woman aged 45-60 years in good health and CMV-seropositive.

This clone was counted between two and nine times. This rearrangement joins TRBV19 to TRBJ1-6, with TRBD1 matching over 7 bases. CDR3 length: 13 amino acids. Germline trimming cut 6 bases from V and 5 bases from J; bases unmatched to any gene: 1. Germline CDR1 and CDR2: LNHDA and SQIVND (reference sequence). CDR3 DNA: TGTGCCAGTAGGGACAGGAATAATTCACCCCTCCACTTT. This codes for CASRDRNNSPLHF.

The CDR3 nucleotides read TGTGCCAGCACCAGAGGGGGATCCACAGATACGCAGTATTTT. Its protein product is CASTRGGSTDTQYF. The chain couples TRBV2 to TRBJ2-3; D might be TRBD1 (6 bases). Trimming removed 7 bases at V and 2 bases at J, with 13 bases between. Germline CDR1 and CDR2: SNHLY and FYNNEI. CDR3 length: 14 amino acids.

The rearrangement joins TRBV5-1 to TRBJ2-5; 9 nucleotides agree with TRBD1. With V trimmed by 5 bases and J by 4 bases, 15 bases remained unmatched. CDR1 and CDR2 (germline): SGHRS, YFSETQ. This CDR3 has 17 residues. The CDR3 protein is CASRRRQGVVSGETQYF. The CDR3, as DNA: TGCGCCAGCAGACGAAGACAGGGGGTAGTTAGTGGAGAGACCCAGTACTTC.